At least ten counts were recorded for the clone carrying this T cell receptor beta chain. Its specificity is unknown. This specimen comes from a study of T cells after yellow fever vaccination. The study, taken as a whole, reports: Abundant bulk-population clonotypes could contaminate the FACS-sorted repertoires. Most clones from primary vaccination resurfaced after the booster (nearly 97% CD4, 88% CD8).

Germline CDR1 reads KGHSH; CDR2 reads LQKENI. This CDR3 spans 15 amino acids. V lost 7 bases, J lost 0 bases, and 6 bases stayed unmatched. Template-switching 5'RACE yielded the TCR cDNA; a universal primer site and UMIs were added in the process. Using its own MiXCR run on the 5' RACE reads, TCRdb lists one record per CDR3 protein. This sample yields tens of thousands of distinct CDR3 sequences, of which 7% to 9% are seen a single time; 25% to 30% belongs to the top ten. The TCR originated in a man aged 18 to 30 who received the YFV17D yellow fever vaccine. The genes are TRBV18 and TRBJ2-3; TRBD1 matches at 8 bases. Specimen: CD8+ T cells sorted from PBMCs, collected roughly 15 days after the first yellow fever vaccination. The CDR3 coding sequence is TGTGCCAGCTTCCAGGGGGCGATGAGCACAGATACGCAGTATTTT. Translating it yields CASFQGAMSTDTQYF. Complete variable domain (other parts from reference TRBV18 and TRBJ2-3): NAGVMQNPRHLVRRRGQEARLRCSPMKGHSHVYWYRQLPEEGLKFMVYLQKENIIDESGMPKERFSAEFPKEGPSILRIQQVVRGDSAAYFCASFQGAMSTDTQYFGPGTRLTVL.